Listed below are T cell receptor beta chains from one sample, sequenced in a study of patients and donors after allogeneic stem cell transplantation. MiXCR, run by TCRdb on the RT-PCR reads, gives a single entry per CDR3 protein. The table records 400,000 to 450,000 distinct CDR3 sequences, more than 15% of them present only once. The sample comprised blood, either unsorted or a sorted T cell fraction (not recorded which). These receptors were taken from a human donor who was either an allogeneic HSCT recipient or a stem cell or donor lymphocyte infusion donor (not recorded which). It is not recorded whose cells these are; they may come from a transplant donor. CDR3s include the opening cysteine and the closing phenylalanine or tryptophan. A D gene is named only where the DNA matches it firmly. Clone size is stated in some rows and not others, as once, few, many or a class when expanded.

few	.	TRBJ1-2	TRBV6-5	TGTGCCAGCAGTTACCCCCCAGGGCCCAGTGGCTACACCTTC	CASSYPPGPSGYTF
.	.	TRBJ2-1	TRBV3-1	TGTGCCAGCAGCCCCAGGATACGGGGGTTCGGTGAGCAGTTCTTC	CASSPRIRGFGEQFF
many	TRBD1	TRBJ1-2	TRBV29-1	TGCAGCGCCGGGACGGACAGGATCTATGGCTACACCTTC	CSAGTDRIYGYTF
.	.	TRBJ2-5	TRBV20-1	TGCAGTGCTATTCGAGGAGGGCACTACCAAGAGACCCAGTACTTC	CSAIRGGHYQETQYF
.	TRBD2	TRBJ2-7	TRBV12-3/TRBV12-4	TGTGCCAGCAGTTTAATTCTCGCTCGACTAGCGGGATACGAGCAGTACTTC	CASSLILARLAGYEQYF
.	.	TRBJ1-1	TRBV15	TGTGCCACCAGCAGAGACCAGGGCATGAACACTGAAGCTTTCTTT	CATSRDQGMNTEAFF
.	.	TRBJ2-3	TRBV7-8	TGTGCCAGCAGCTCTGGGGGGCCCTGGGTCGCAGATACGCAGTATTTT	CASSSGGPWVADTQYF
few	.	TRBJ2-7	TRBV20-1	TGCAGTGCTAGATCCCTGTTCTACGAGCAGTACTTC	CSARSLFYEQYF
.	TRBD2	TRBJ2-3	TRBV7-7	TGTGCCAGCAGCCCGTTGACTAGCGGGGGTAGCACAGATACGCAGTATTTT	CASSPLTSGGSTDTQYF
few	.	TRBJ2-3	TRBV6-2/TRBV6-3	TGTGCCAGCAGTTACTCCGGAAATACGCAGTATTTT	CASSYSGNTQYF
few	TRBD1	TRBJ1-2	TRBV24-1	TGTGCCACCAGTGAACGACAGGGGGGAAATCGGTATGGCTACACCTTC	CATSERQGGNRYGYTF
once	.	TRBJ1-5	TRBV7-2	TGTGCCAGCAGCCCTAAGCTTGGGGCGGATTATCAGCCCCAGCATTTT	CASSPKLGADYQPQHF
.	TRBD1	TRBJ1-2	TRBV10-3	TGTGCCATCAGTGATCAAACGACAGGGGTCTATGGCTACACCTTC	CAISDQTTGVYGYTF
few	.	TRBJ2-5	TRBV29-1	TGCAGCGTTTGGGACACCCAAGAGACCCAGTACTTC	CSVWDTQETQYF
few	.	TRBJ1-1	TRBV5-1	TGCGCCAGCAGCTCCAATACAGGGCACGCAGCTTTCTTT	CASSSNTGHAAFF
once	TRBD2	TRBJ2-2	TRBV9	TGTGCCAGCAGCGGACCAGCGGGAGGGCCGGGAACCGGGGAGCTGTTTTTT	CASSGPAGGPGTGELFF
.	TRBD1	TRBJ2-2	TRBV18	TGTGCCAGCTCACCTACGGACAGGGTCCGGGCCGGGGAGCTGTTTTTT	CASSPTDRVRAGELFF
few	TRBD2	TRBJ2-7	TRBV27	TGTGCCAGCAGCTTCCTAGCGGGAGGGGCCTACGAGCAGTACTTC	CASSFLAGGAYEQYF
.	.	TRBJ2-7	TRBV20-1	TGCAGTGCTAGAAACCCTCTGAGCGGTCACGACCAGGGGCAGTACTTC	CSARNPLSGHDQGQYF
few	.	TRBJ1-2	TRBV7-2	TGTGCCAGCAGCTTAGTGGGGGTGAATGGCTACACCTTC	CASSLVGVNGYTF
many	.	TRBJ1-1	TRBV7-3	TGTGCCAGCAGCCCTTCGGGGGTGGGCACTGAAGCTTTCTTT	CASSPSGVGTEAFF
few	.	TRBJ1-1	TRBV3-1	TGTGCCAGCAGCCCTATTGCGGGACGCAAGAACACTGAAGCTTTCTTT	CASSPIAGRKNTEAFF
few	.	TRBJ2-1	TRBV9	TGTGCCAGCAGCCACGAGGGGATGGAGCAGTTCTTC	CASSHEGMEQFF
.	TRBD1	TRBJ1-2	TRBV10-3	TGTGCCATCAGTGAGGGGGACAGGGGCTACACTAACTATGGCTACACCTTC	CAISEGDRGYTNYGYTF
few	TRBD2	TRBJ2-2	TRBV7-3	TGTGCCAGCAGCTTCCTAGCGGGGAACACCGGGGAGCTGTTTTTT	CASSFLAGNTGELFF
.	.	TRBJ1-2	TRBV11-3	TGTGCCAGCAGCGACGGGGGGACGTATGGCTACACCTTC	CASSDGGTYGYTF
few	.	TRBJ2-5	TRBV18	TGTGCCAGCTCACCTCTAGCGTTGGAGACCCAGTACTTC	CASSPLALETQYF